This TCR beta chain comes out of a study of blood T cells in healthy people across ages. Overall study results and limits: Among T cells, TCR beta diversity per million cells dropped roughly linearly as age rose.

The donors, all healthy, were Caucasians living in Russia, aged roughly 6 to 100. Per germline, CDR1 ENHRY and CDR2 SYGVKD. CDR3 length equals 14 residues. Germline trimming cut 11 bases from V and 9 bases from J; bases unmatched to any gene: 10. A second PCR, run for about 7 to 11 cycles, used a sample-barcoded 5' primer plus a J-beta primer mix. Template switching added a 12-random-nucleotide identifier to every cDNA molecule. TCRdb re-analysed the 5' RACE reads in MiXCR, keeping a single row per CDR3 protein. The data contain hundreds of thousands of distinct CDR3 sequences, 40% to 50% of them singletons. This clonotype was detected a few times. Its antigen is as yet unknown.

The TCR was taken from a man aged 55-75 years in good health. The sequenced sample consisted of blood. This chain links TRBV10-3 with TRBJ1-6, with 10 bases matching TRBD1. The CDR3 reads CASGRGQGTSPLHF. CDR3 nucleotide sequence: TGTGCCTCCGGGAGGGGACAGGGGACTTCACCCCTCCACTTT.